The 14 T cell receptor beta chains presented below share a single source sample, sequenced in a study of PD-1 blockade in classical Hodgkin lymphoma. Only in-frame clones appear in the TCRdb table, and some are missing; sequencing was by immunoSEQ multiplex PCR. The table has some 96,000 clones, approximately 94% seen once. Documented time point: cycle 4 day 1 (C4D1), after around six weeks of nivolumab. Each patient's relapse followed autologous stem cell transplantation, and brentuximab vedotin exposure varied. Sequenced here: peripheral blood mononuclear cells (PBMCs), sampled before the fourth cycle of nivolumab. The receptors derive from a human donor with classical Hodgkin lymphoma.

This chain joins TRBV29-1 and TRBJ1-2; possibly TRBD1 for D (6 bases). CDR3 length equals 15 residues. Germline lookup yields CDR1 SQVTM and CDR2 ANQGSEA. Trimming took off 4 bases at V and 0 bases at J, with 15 bases between the two ends. The CDR3 DNA reads TGCAGCGTTGTATTGGAACAGGGTGCTAACTATGGCTACACCTTC. Translating gives CSVVLEQGANYGYTF.

This clone occurred once. The rearrangement uses TRBV6-5 and TRBJ1-6, with a tentative D call TRBD1 (5 bases). There are 13 residues in the CDR3. Germline CDR1 and CDR2: MNHEY and SVGAGI. V was shortened by 3 bases and J by 8 bases, with 8 bases between the two germline ends. The CDR3 DNA follows: TGTGCCAGCAGTTATCAGGGAGATTCACCCCTCCACTTT. It translates to CASSYQGDSPLHF.

V gene TRBV6-5 combines with J gene TRBJ2-7, with D unresolved. There are 13 residues in the CDR3. Germline V gives CDR1 MNHEY, CDR2 SVGAGI. V was clipped by 7 bases and J by 0 bases, with 10 bases between them. This chain's CDR3 is CASIPVPSYEQYF. The CDR3 coding sequence is TGTGCCAGCATTCCAGTTCCCTCCTACGAGCAGTACTTC.

The chain joins TRBV29-1 to TRBJ2-7; unclear D gene. Germline CDR1 reads SQVTM; CDR2 reads ANQGSEA. CDR3 length: 13 amino acids. Trimming took 0 bases from V and 3 from J, leaving 9 bases between them. The CDR3 here is CSVEDPDLYEQYF. In DNA form, the CDR3 reads TGCAGCGTTGAAGATCCAGACCTCTACGAGCAGTACTTC.

J is TRBJ1-2 and V is TRBV11-2; TRBD1 might be the D (5 bases). This CDR3 region has 15 residues. V shed 0 bases and J shed 2 bases, with 10 bases lying between them. In germline, CDR1 is SGHAT, CDR2 FQNNGV. CDR3 amino acids: CASSLELTENYGYTF. CDR3 DNA: TGTGCCAGCAGCTTAGAACTGACAGAAAACTATGGCTACACCTTC.

Concerning this clone itself: An end of the junction does not agree with germline; a read error may underlie this. V gene TRBV7-7 combines with J gene TRBJ1-4; 8 bases line up with TRBD1. The CDR3 runs 15 residues. CDR1 is SSHAT, CDR2 FNYEAQ, per germline (reference sequence). DNA of the CDR3: TGTGCTAGCAGCCTGGGACAGGCTACTAATGAAAAACTGTTTTTT. This sequence encodes CASSLGQATNEKLFF.

This clone was seen just once. The chain employs TRBV7-6 and TRBJ2-4, with 7 bases fitting TRBD1. V was clipped by 5 bases and J by 5 bases; unmatched bases: 3. Germline lookup yields CDR1 SGHVS and CDR2 FNYEAQ. The length of the CDR3 is 13 residues. The CDR3 DNA reads TGTGCCAGCAGCCGGGACAGACAAAACATTCAGTACTTC. Its protein product is CASSRDRQNIQYF.

The gene calls are TRBV7-4 and TRBJ1-1; 8 bases agree with TRBD1. This CDR3 is 18 amino acids long. The germline gives CDR1 SGHVT, CDR2 SQSDAQ. The J segment lost 3 bases and the V segment lost 7 bases, leaving 19 bases of the junction unmatched. The CDR3, as DNA: TGTGCCAGCACCCATTCCTTTTCGGCCAGGGGGCTGGACACTGAAGCTTTCTTT. Protein product: CASTHSFSARGLDTEAFF.

The chain joins TRBV7-9 to TRBJ2-7; 8 positions agree with TRBD2. V was clipped by 1 base and J by 1 base; unmatched bases: 6. CDR3 length equals 16 residues. Germline CDR1 and CDR2: SEHNR and FQNEAQ (reference sequence). The CDR3: CASSLGPSGLSYEQYF. The CDR3 DNA follows: TGTGCCAGCAGCTTAGGGCCTAGCGGGCTATCCTACGAGCAGTACTTC. The full variable domain, rest sourced from reference TRBV7-9 and TRBJ2-7, is DTGVSQNPRHKITKRGQNVTFRCDPISEHNRLYWYRQTLGQGPEFLTYFQNEAQLEKSRLLSDRFSAERPKGSFSTLEIQRTEQGDSAMYLCASSLGPSGLSYEQYFGPGTRLTVT.

The chain is built from TRBV7-6 and TRBJ2-1; 11 nucleotides line up with TRBD2. CDR3 length: 18 amino acids. CDR1 is SGHVS and CDR2 is FNYEAQ in the germline V gene. J gave up 6 bases and V 4 bases, and 14 bases lay outside the gene matches. The CDR3 bases are TGTGCCAGCAGCTCTCGTAGGGCTTCACTAGCGGGAGCCAATGAGCAGTTCTTC. Its protein is CASSSRRASLAGANEQFF. The variable domain in full, completed from reference TRBV7-6 and TRBJ2-1, reads GAGVSQSPRYKVTKRGQDVALRCDPISGHVSLYWYRQALGQGPEFLTYFNYEAQQDKSGLPNDRFSAERPEGSISTLTIQRTEQRDSAMYRCASSSRRASLAGANEQFFGPGTRLTVL.

J is TRBJ2-7 and V is TRBV11-2, with 14 nucleotides matching TRBD2. This CDR3 region has 18 residues. V was pared by 1 base and J by 4 bases, with 9 bases of the junction left unmatched. The germline gives CDR1 SGHAT, CDR2 FQNNGV. The chain's CDR3 is CASSLARPTSGRAYEQYF. The DNA of the CDR3 is TGTGCCAGCAGCTTAGCCCGCCCGACTAGCGGGAGGGCTTACGAGCAGTACTTC.

The chain recombines TRBV9 with TRBJ1-4; the D gene is possibly TRBD1 (5 bases). This CDR3 comprises 15 residues. V was clipped by 3 bases and J by 8 bases, with 17 bases between them. Germline assignment: CDR1 SGDLS and CDR2 YYNGEE. In DNA form, the CDR3 reads TGTGCCAGCAGCGGCCAGGGCCTGAGCGGCGAAAAACTGTTTTTT. Translated: CASSGQGLSGEKLFF.

V and J are TRBV5-8 and TRBJ1-5, with 7 bases matching TRBD1. Germline V gene sequence: CDR1 SGHTS, CDR2 YDEGEE. Trimming removed 2 bases from V and 10 bases from J; junction bases left unmatched: 18. This CDR3 is built from 17 residues. CDR3 protein: CASSFHRGDTPGVPQHF. CDR3 bases: TGTGCCAGCAGCTTTCACAGGGGCGATACCCCAGGAGTACCCCAGCATTTT.

V usage is TRBV4-1 and J usage is TRBJ2-7; 12 bases agree with TRBD1. Germline V gene sequence: CDR1 MGHRA, CDR2 YSYEKL. The CDR3 length is 13 residues. Losses at the gene ends were 9 bases for V and 6 bases for J; bases not matched to a gene: 6. The CDR3 is CASSGTGGLEQYF. The CDR3 bases are TGCGCCAGTTCCGGGACAGGGGGCCTCGAGCAGTACTTC.